This T cell receptor beta chain was identified in a study of regulatory T cells in long-lasting Graves disease. Study results and limitations: There were preferences for TRBV28, TRBJ1-2 and TRBJ2-5 in persistent disease. The study found persistent patients shared more public clonotypes (2,741) than new patients (over 850).

As concerns this clonotype: What it recognizes is unknown. One end of the junction varies from germline; a read error may be responsible.

The time point was: newly diagnosed GD, antithyroid drugs for less than 3 months. The TCR library was prepared using RNA isolated from PBMCs. EDTA tubes received approximately 9 milliliters of drawn peripheral blood. iRepertoire HTBI primers and Arm-PCR of CDR3 regions built TCR beta libraries. TCRdb independently ran MiXCR on the multiplex PCR reads; one entry per CDR3 protein. The table includes 560,000 or so distinct CDR3 sequences, roughly 16% detected once. The CDR3 contains 16 residues. Germline V CDR1 and CDR2: SGHKS, YYEKEE (reference sequence). In addition, the sample was reused for a study of T cells in Graves' hyperthyroidism and ophthalmopathy. As that report states: When the TCR CDR3 underwent first-round RT-PCR, the HTBI primer set was used.

The source is a man aged 18 to 29 with Graves disease. The V gene is TRBV5-5, the J gene TRBJ2-1; the match to TRBD2 covers 9 bases. The sample here was peripheral blood mononuclear cells (PBMCs), taken at new diagnosis, from a patient treated with antithyroid drugs. In DNA, the CDR3 is TGCGCCAGCAGCTTGGCCCGGCTAGCGGGAAACAATGAGCAGTTCTTC. Its protein is CASSLARLAGNNEQFF.